This record looks at one T cell receptor beta chain sequence and its context. The CDR3 consists of 13 residues. Trimming cost V 5 bases and J 4 bases, with 9 bases left between them. The germline V gene encodes CDR1 SGHVS and CDR2 FNYEAQ. PCR primers comprised 60 Vbeta and 13 Jbeta primers. Profiling relied on immunoSEQ multiplex PCR, and the TCRdb table lists in-frame clones only, not all of them. Recorded for this sample: around 60,000 clones. Healthy bone marrow donors made up the cohort. These data are taken from a study of cytomegalovirus exposure and HLA in healthy donors. The rearrangement uses TRBV7-6 and TRBJ1-5; D is uncertain. The sample comprised PBMCs. This receptor was taken from a man aged 25 to 40 in good health and CMV-seropositive. The DNA of the CDR3 is TGTGCCAGCAGCCAGGATCTTAATCAGCCCCAGCATTTT. Translated, it gives CASSQDLNQPQHF.